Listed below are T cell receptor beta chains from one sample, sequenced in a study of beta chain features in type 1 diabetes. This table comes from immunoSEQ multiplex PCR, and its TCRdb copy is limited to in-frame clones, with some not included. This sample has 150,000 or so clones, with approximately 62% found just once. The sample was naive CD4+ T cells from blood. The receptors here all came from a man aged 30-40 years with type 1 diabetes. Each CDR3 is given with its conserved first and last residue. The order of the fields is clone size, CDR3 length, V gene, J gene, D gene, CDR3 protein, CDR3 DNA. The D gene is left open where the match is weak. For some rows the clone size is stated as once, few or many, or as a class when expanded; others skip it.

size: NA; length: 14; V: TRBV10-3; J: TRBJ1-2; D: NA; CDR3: CAISDRQVVVAYTF; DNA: TGTGCCATCAGTGACCGGCAGGTCGTAGTGGCCTACACCTTC
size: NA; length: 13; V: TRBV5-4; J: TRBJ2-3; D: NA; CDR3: CASSLSGTDTQYF; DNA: TGTGCCAGCAGCTTGTCTGGCACAGATACGCAGTATTTT
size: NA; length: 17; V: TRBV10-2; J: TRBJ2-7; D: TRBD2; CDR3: CASSEDRVAGISYEQYF; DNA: TGCGCCAGCAGTGAAGATCGAGTAGCGGGGATCTCCTACGAGCAGTACTTC
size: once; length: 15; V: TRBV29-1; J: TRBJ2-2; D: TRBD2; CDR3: CSVGEGLSNTGELFF; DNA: TGCAGCGTTGGGGAGGGACTATCGAACACCGGGGAGCTGTTTTTT
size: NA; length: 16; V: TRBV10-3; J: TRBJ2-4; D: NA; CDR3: CAISESAGWDKNIQYF; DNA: TGTGCCATCAGTGAGTCGGCAGGGTGGGACAAAAACATTCAGTACTTC
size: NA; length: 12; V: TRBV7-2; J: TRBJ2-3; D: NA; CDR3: CASSLVADTQYF; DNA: TGTGCCAGCAGCTTAGTCGCAGATACGCAGTATTTT
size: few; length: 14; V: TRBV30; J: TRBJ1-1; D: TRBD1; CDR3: CAWSVSGTGGAAFF; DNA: TGTGCCTGGAGTGTCTCCGGGACAGGGGGCGCAGCTTTCTTT
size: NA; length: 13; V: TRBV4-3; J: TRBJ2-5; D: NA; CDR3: CASSQGLQETQYF; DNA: TGCGCCAGCAGTCAAGGATTGCAAGAGACCCAGTACTTC
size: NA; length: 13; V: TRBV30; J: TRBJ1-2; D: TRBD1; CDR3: CAWSRGTGHGYTF; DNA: TGTGCCTGGAGTCGAGGGACAGGACATGGCTACACCTTC
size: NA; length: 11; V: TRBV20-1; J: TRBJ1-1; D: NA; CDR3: CSAQQATEAFF; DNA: TGCAGTGCTCAACAGGCTACTGAAGCTTTCTTT
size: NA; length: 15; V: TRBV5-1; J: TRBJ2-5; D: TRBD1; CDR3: CASSLGTGASETQYF; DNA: TGCGCCAGCAGCTTGGGGACAGGGGCTTCAGAGACCCAGTACTTC
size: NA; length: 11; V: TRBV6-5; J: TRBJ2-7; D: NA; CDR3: CASGTSKEQYF; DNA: TGTGCCAGCGGGACATCTAAAGAGCAGTACTTC
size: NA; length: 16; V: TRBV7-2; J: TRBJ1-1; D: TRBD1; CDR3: CASSLVGTEVWTEAFF; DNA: TGTGCCAGCAGCTTAGTTGGGACAGAAGTTTGGACTGAAGCTTTCTTT
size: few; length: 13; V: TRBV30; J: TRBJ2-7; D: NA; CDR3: CAWASWRGGEQYF; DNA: TGTGCCTGGGCCTCTTGGAGGGGCGGGGAGCAGTACTTC
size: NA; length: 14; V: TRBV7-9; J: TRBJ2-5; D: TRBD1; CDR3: CASSPGQGQETQYF; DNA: TGTGCCAGCAGCCCGGGACAGGGCCAAGAGACCCAGTACTTC
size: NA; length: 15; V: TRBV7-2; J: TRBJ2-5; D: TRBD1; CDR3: CASSLAGTGRKTQYF; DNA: TGTGCCAGCAGCTTAGCGGGGACAGGGAGAAAGACCCAGTACTTC
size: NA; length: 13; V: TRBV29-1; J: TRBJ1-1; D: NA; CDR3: CSAKPLGDTEAFF; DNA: TGCAGCGCTAAACCCTTAGGGGACACTGAAGCTTTCTTT
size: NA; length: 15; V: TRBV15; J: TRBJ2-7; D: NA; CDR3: CATSRDRWRVSEQYF; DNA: TGTGCCACCAGCAGAGATCGGTGGAGGGTGAGCGAGCAGTACTTC
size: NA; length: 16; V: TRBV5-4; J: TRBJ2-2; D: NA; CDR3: CASSKRTVLNTGELFF; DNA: TGTGCCAGCAGCAAAAGGACAGTATTAAACACCGGGGAGCTGTTTTTT
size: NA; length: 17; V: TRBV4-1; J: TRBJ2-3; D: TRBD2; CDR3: CASSQDWASGSTDTQYF; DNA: TGCGCCAGCAGCCAAGATTGGGCTAGCGGTAGCACAGATACGCAGTATTTT
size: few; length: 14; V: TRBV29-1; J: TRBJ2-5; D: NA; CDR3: CSVEDQGPPGTQYF; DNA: TGCAGCGTTGAAGATCAGGGACCCCCTGGGACCCAGTACTTC
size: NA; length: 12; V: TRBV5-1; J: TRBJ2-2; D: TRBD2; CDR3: CASSLGREELFF; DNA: TGCGCCAGCAGCCTCGGGAGGGAGGAGCTGTTTTTT
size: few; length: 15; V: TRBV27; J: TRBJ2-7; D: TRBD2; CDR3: CASSLVSGETYEQYF; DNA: TGTGCCAGCAGTTTAGTTAGCGGGGAAACCTACGAGCAGTACTTC
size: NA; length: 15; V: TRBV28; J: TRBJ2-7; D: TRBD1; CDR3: CASTLGFQGAYEQYF; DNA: TGTGCCAGCACCCTTGGGTTTCAGGGGGCCTACGAGCAGTACTTC
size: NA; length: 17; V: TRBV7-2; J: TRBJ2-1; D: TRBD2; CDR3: CASSLASASGSYNEQFF; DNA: TGTGCCAGCAGCTTAGCCTCGGCTAGCGGTTCCTACAATGAGCAGTTCTTC
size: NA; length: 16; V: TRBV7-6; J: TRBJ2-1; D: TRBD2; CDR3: CASSSRGYLGEHEQFF; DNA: TGTGCCAGCAGCTCGCGGGGGTATCTGGGGGAACATGAGCAGTTCTTC
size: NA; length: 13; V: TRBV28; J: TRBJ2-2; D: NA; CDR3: CASSALNTGELFF; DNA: TGTGCCAGCAGTGCCCTGAACACCGGGGAGCTGTTTTTT
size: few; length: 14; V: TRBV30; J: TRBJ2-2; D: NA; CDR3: CAWSVVRNTGELFF; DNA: TGTGCCTGGAGTGTGGTGAGGAACACCGGGGAGCTGTTTTTT
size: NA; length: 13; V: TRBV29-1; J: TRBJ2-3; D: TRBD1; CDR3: CSVGQGNTDTQYF; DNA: TGCAGCGTCGGACAGGGAAACACAGATACGCAGTATTTT
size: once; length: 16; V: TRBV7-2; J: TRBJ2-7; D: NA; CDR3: CASTLSGGSPELEQYF; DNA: TGTGCCAGCACCCTAAGTGGGGGCTCTCCGGAACTCGAGCAGTACTTC
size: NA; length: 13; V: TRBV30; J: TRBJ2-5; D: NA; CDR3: CAWRRQVLETQYF; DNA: TGTGCCTGGAGGCGGCAGGTGTTAGAGACCCAGTACTTC
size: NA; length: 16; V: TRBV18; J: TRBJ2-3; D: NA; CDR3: CASSPPRGQGPDTQYF; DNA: TGTGCCAGCTCACCACCCCGGGGGCAGGGCCCAGATACGCAGTATTTT
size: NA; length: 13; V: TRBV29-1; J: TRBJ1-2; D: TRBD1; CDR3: CSVEGQLAYGYTF; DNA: TGCAGCGTGGAGGGACAGTTGGCCTATGGCTACACCTTC
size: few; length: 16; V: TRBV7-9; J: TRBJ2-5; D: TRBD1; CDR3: CASSLKHGQGAETQYF; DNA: TGTGCCAGCAGCTTAAAACATGGACAGGGGGCTGAGACCCAGTACTTC
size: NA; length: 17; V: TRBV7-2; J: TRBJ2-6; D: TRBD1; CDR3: CASSSGQDISGANVLTF; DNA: TGTGCCAGCAGCTCCGGACAGGATATCTCTGGGGCCAACGTCCTGACTTTC
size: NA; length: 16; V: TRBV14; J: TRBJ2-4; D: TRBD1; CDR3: CASSLRSGQGVNIQYF; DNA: TGTGCCAGCAGCCTAAGGTCGGGACAGGGGGTGAACATTCAGTACTTC
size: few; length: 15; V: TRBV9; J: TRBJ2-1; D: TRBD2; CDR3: CASSVEASGHNEQFF; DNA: TGTGCCAGCAGCGTAGAGGCTAGCGGCCACAATGAGCAGTTCTTC
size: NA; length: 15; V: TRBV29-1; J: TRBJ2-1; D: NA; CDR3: CSAGVVAGSYNEQFF; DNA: TGCAGCGCTGGGGTCGTAGCAGGCTCCTACAATGAGCAGTTCTTC
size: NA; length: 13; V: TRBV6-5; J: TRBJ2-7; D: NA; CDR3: CASQARTDYEQYF; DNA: TGTGCCAGCCAAGCCCGGACAGACTACGAGCAGTACTTC
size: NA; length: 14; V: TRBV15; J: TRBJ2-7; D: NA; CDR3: CATSPEGGTYEQYF; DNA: TGTGCCACCAGCCCGGAGGGGGGCACCTACGAGCAGTACTTC
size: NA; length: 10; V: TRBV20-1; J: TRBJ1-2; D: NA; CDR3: CSAGTTGYTF; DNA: TGCAGTGCCGGGACAACTGGCTACACCTTC
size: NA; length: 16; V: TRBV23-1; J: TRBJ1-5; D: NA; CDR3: CASSHSSVQGVQPQHF; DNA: TGCGCCAGCAGTCACTCTTCCGTTCAGGGAGTCCAGCCCCAGCATTTT
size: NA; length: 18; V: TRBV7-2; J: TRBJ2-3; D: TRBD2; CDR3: CASSPWTSGGLGTDTQYF; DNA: TGTGCCAGCAGCCCATGGACTAGCGGTGGGCTTGGCACAGATACGCAGTATTTT
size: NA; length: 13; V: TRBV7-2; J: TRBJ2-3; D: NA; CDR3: CASSLASTDTQYF; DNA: TGTGCCAGCAGCTTAGCGAGCACAGATACGCAGTATTTT
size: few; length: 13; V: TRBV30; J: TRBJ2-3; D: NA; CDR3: CAWSSELTDTQYF; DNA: TGTGCCTGGAGTTCTGAGCTCACAGATACGCAGTATTTT
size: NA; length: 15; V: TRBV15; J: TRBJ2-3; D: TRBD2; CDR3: CATSRPMGGSDTQYF; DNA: TGTGCCACCAGCAGGCCAATGGGGGGGTCAGATACGCAGTATTTT
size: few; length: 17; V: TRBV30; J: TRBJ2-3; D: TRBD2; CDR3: CAWTAARTSGGTDTQYF; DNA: TGTGCCTGGACGGCCGCGAGGACTAGCGGGGGGACAGATACGCAGTATTTT
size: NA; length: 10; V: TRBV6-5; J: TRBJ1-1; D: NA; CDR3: CASTRTYPFF; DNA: TGTGCCAGCACTCGGACATATCCTTTCTTT
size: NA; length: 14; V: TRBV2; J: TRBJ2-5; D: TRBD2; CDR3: CASLFSGAGETQYF; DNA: TGTGCCAGCCTCTTCAGCGGGGCGGGAGAGACCCAGTACTTC
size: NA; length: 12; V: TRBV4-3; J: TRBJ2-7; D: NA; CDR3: CASSQDEYEQYF; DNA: TGCGCCAGCAGCCAAGACGAGTACGAGCAGTACTTC
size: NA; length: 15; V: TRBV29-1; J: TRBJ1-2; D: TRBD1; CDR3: CSVEGDRAHYYGYTF; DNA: TGCAGCGTCGAGGGGGACAGGGCACACTACTATGGCTACACCTTC